These T cell receptor beta chains were read from a single sample in a study of T cells in Graves' hyperthyroidism and ophthalmopathy. TCRdb redid the calling of the multiplex PCR reads with MiXCR, one entry per CDR3 protein. The sample comprises around 600,000 distinct CDR3 sequences, less than 45% of which are singletons, and roughly 7.2% rests with the top ten. Sequenced input: peripheral blood or thyroid tissue (not recorded which). These TCRs come from an adult man with Graves' disease, either hyperthyroidism or ophthalmopathy (not recorded which). Each CDR3 is given with its conserved first and last residue. A D gene is named only where the DNA matches it firmly. Size is stated for part of the rows, as once, few or many counts, or as a class when the clone is expanded.

size,J,D,V,CDR3,DNA
.,TRBJ1-1,.,TRBV15,CATSSRANTEAFF,TGTGCCACCAGCAGCAGGGCGAACACTGAAGCTTTCTTT
.,TRBJ1-2,TRBD1,TRBV27,CASSPTRGQGGGYTF,TGTGCCAGCAGTCCTACCCGCGGACAGGGCGGCGGCTACACCTTC
.,TRBJ1-2,.,TRBV29-1,CSVNTGIHGYTF,TGCAGCGTCAACACAGGGATCCATGGCTACACCTTC
many,TRBJ1-4,.,TRBV7-9,CASSGQGYEKLFF,TGTGCCAGCAGCGGCCAGGGTTATGAAAAACTGTTTTTT
few,TRBJ1-2,TRBD1,TRBV7-2,CASSFNPGGDGYTF,TGTGCCAGCAGCTTTAATCCAGGGGGTGATGGCTACACCTTC
many,TRBJ1-1,TRBD1,TRBV12-3/TRBV12-4,CASSVGTGVESFF,TGTGCCAGCAGTGTTGGGACAGGGGTTGAGTCTTTCTTT
many,TRBJ1-1,.,TRBV29-1,CSGTTGNTEAFF,TGCAGCGGGACGACAGGGAACACTGAAGCTTTCTTT
many,TRBJ1-4,TRBD1,TRBV29-1,CSVIQGQGQEKLFF,TGCAGCGTAATACAGGGGCAAGGTCAGGAAAAACTGTTTTTT
.,TRBJ1-2,TRBD1,TRBV10-3,CASTGGANYGYTF,TGTGCCAGCACAGGGGGCGCGAACTATGGCTACACCTTC
.,TRBJ1-1,.,TRBV4-2,CASSQGGGVDTEAFF,TGTGCCAGCAGCCAAGGAGGAGGGGTCGACACTGAAGCTTTCTTT
.,TRBJ1-1,TRBD1,TRBV2,CASRLQGVNTEAFF,TGTGCCAGCAGGCTTCAGGGGGTGAACACTGAAGCTTTCTTT
.,TRBJ1-2,.,TRBV5-1,CASSPGVSNGYTF,TGCGCCAGCAGCCCGGGGGTCTCGAATGGCTACACCTTC
many,TRBJ2-7,TRBD1,TRBV7-7,CASSLGQGNYEQYF,TGTGCTAGCAGCTTGGGACAGGGGAATTACGAGCAGTACTTC
once,TRBJ1-1,.,TRBV20-1,CSASRWSRGANTEAFF,TGCAGTGCTAGCAGGTGGTCCAGGGGCGCGAACACTGAAGCTTTCTTT
.,TRBJ1-2,.,TRBV6-6,CASSYAPVVGYTF,TGTGCCAGCAGTTACGCCCCGGTGGTTGGCTACACCTTC
.,TRBJ1-6,TRBD1,TRBV14,CASSRGQEQSLHF,TGTGCCAGCAGCCGGGGACAGGAGCAATCCCTCCACTTT
.,TRBJ1-6,.,TRBV29-1,CSAGGTKGGSPLHF,TGCAGCGCTGGGGGCACTAAAGGCGGTTCACCCCTCCACTTT
.,TRBJ1-5,TRBD1,TRBV9,CASSARDQGAIGQPQHF,TGTGCCAGCAGTGCTAGAGATCAGGGGGCAATTGGGCAGCCCCAGCATTTT
many,TRBJ1-5,TRBD1,TRBV12-3/TRBV12-4,CASSPGQGVGQPQHF,TGTGCCAGCAGTCCGGGACAGGGGGTAGGTCAGCCCCAGCATTTT
once,TRBJ1-4,TRBD1,TRBV7-2,CASSATGVEKLFF,TGTGCCAGCAGCGCTACAGGGGTCGAAAAACTGTTTTTT
.,TRBJ2-7,TRBD2,TRBV20-1,CSARPSGRVYEQYF,TGCAGTGCTAGACCTAGCGGGAGGGTATACGAGCAGTACTTC
.,TRBJ1-2,TRBD1,TRBV12-3/TRBV12-4,CASSLAQGIENYGCTF,TGTGCCAGCAGTTTAGCACAGGGGATCGAGAACTATGGCTGCACCTTC
.,TRBJ1-5,.,TRBV19,CASSPSRVGRPRHF,TGTGCCAGTAGCCCGTCACGGGTAGGACGGCCCCGGCATTTT
.,TRBJ2-5,.,TRBV7-9,CASSLLGDETQYF,TGTGCCAGCAGTCTGCTGGGAGATGAGACCCAGTACTTC
.,TRBJ1-1,.,TRBV29-1,CSVEKGGGVNTEAFF,TGCAGCGTTGAAAAAGGGGGTGGGGTGAACACTGAAGCTTTCTTT
once,TRBJ1-6,.,TRBV7-2,CASSLAAVKNSPLHF,TGTGCCAGCAGCTTAGCGGCAGTGAAGAATTCACCCCTCCACTTT
few,TRBJ2-5,.,TRBV7-2,CASNADPQTDFQETQYF,TGTGCCAGCAACGCAGACCCACAGACAGATTTCCAAGAGACCCAGTACTTC
few,TRBJ1-1,.,TRBV7-6,CASSLEPQGSEAFF,TGTGCCAGCAGCTTGGAACCACAAGGATCTGAAGCTTTCTTT
many,TRBJ2-5,.,TRBV7-2,CASSLDRPQYF,TGTGCCAGCAGCTTAGACCGGCCCCAGTACTTC
many,TRBJ2-6,TRBD1,TRBV10-3,CAISEMDRVPGANVLTF,TGTGCCATCAGTGAGATGGACAGGGTCCCTGGGGCCAACGTCCTGACTTTC
few,TRBJ2-5,.,TRBV5-5,CASSFSIGRVPYQETQYF,TGTGCCAGCAGCTTCTCAATCGGGCGGGTGCCGTACCAAGAGACCCAGTACTTC
few,TRBJ2-2,.,TRBV6-5,CASSYREHRELFF,TGTGCCAGCAGTTACAGGGAACACCGGGAGCTGTTTTTT
many,TRBJ1-5,TRBD1,TRBV7-2,CASSLFGQGQPQHF,TGTGCCAGCAGCTTATTTGGACAGGGCCAGCCCCAGCATTTT
many,TRBJ1-6,.,TRBV2,CASSEHGQNNSPLHF,TGTGCCAGCAGTGAACATGGCCAGAATAATTCACCCCTCCACTTT
few,TRBJ1-1,TRBD1,TRBV29-1,CSVYRGTEAFF,TGCAGCGTTTACAGGGGCACTGAAGCTTTCTTT
.,TRBJ2-7,.,TRBV7-9,CASIELRTYEQYF,TGTGCCAGCATTGAACTCCGGACCTACGAGCAGTACTTC
few,TRBJ2-7,TRBD2,TRBV15,CATSTLSGGSPSYEQYF,TGTGCCACCAGCACCCTTAGCGGGGGGTCTCCCTCCTACGAGCAGTACTTC
.,TRBJ1-2,.,TRBV7-9,CASNTGAAGYTF,TGTGCCAGCAATACGGGGGCCGCTGGCTACACCTTC
few,TRBJ1-1,TRBD1,TRBV2,CASSDPGTGGSGEAFF,TGTGCCAGCAGTGACCCCGGGACAGGGGGTTCGGGGGAAGCTTTCTTT
once,TRBJ1-1,.,TRBV19,CARTGYMDTEAFF,TGTGCCAGAACAGGGTATATGGACACTGAAGCTTTCTTT
.,TRBJ2-5,.,TRBV5-4,CAGSPRDVRETQYF,TGTGCCGGCAGTCCAAGGGACGTCCGAGAGACCCAGTACTTC
few,TRBJ1-6,.,TRBV10-3,CASSLRGQLESPLHF,TGTGCCAGCAGTTTGAGGGGCCAGTTAGAATCACCCCTCCACTTT
few,TRBJ2-5,TRBD1,TRBV20-1,CSARKGQEQETQYF,TGCAGTGCTAGAAAGGGACAGGAACAAGAGACCCAGTACTTC
.,TRBJ2-7,TRBD1,TRBV2,CASRKTTGHEQYF,TGTGCCAGCAGGAAGACGACAGGGCACGAGCAGTACTTC
many,TRBJ1-2,TRBD1,TRBV29-1,CSAPGQGLYGYTF,TGCAGCGCCCCCGGACAGGGTCTATACGGCTACACCTTC
.,TRBJ1-1,.,TRBV7-9,CASSQDFAAVNTEAFF,TGTGCCAGCAGCCAAGATTTCGCCGCCGTAAACACTGAAGCTTTCTTT
.,TRBJ1-3,.,TRBV29-1,CSLKGFGNTIYF,TGCAGCTTAAAAGGGTTCGGAAACACCATATATTTT
.,TRBJ2-5,.,TRBV2,CASSRTIGQETQYF,TGTGCCAGCAGCAGGACTATCGGGCAAGAGACCCAGTACTTC
few,TRBJ1-6,TRBD1,TRBV12-3/TRBV12-4,CASSLSGQGFSPLHF,TGTGCCAGCAGTTTATCCGGACAGGGGTTTTCCCCCCTCCACTTT
.,TRBJ1-2,.,TRBV9,CASSQEEDYGYTF,TGTGCCAGCAGCCAAGAAGAGGACTATGGCTACACCTTC
.,TRBJ1-1,TRBD1,TRBV24-1,CATKRTGKYTEAFF,TGTGCCACCAAACGGACAGGGAAGTACACTGAAGCTTTCTTT
.,TRBJ2-7,TRBD1,TRBV10-3,CAISDRGQGYEQYF,TGTGCCATCAGTGATCGTGGACAGGGATACGAGCAGTACTTC
.,TRBJ1-1,TRBD1,TRBV5-1,CASKRWTGYEGNTEAFF,TGCGCCAGCAAGCGCTGGACAGGGTATGAGGGGAACACTGAAGCTTTCTTT